Below, 5 T cell receptor beta chains from the same sample are listed, as sequenced in a study of T-cell memory formation after mild COVID-19. TCRdb analysed the 5' RACE reads with MiXCR anew, one entry per CDR3 protein. Found here are 470,000 or so distinct CDR3 sequences, 20% of them singletons; the top ten hold around 8%. The sequencing input was PBMCs or a T cell subset sorted from them (not recorded which). The receptors come from an adult woman who had mild COVID-19 (a few samples of this study predate the infection). Cell type and time point are not known.

This clonotype was detected a few times. V and J are TRBV2 and TRBJ1-2, with a possible D match to TRBD1 (6 bases). Germline V CDR1 and CDR2: SNHLY, FYNNEI. V lost 6 bases to trimming and J lost 8 bases, with 19 bases between them. The CDR3 is 14 amino acids. The CDR3 coding sequence is TGTGCCAGCAGGGAGGACAGCCGGGTACGAGGCTACACCTTC. It codes for CASREDSRVRGYTF.

V and J are TRBV7-8 and TRBJ1-1; perhaps TRBD1 as D (5 bases). CDR1 and CDR2 from the germline V gene are SGHVS and FQNEAQ. The CDR3 extends over 14 amino acids. With 3 bases removed from V and 8 bases from J, the gap between germline ends came to 16 bases. CDR3 nucleotide sequence: TGTGCCAGCAGCTTCGCCAGGGAGGCGCGAGAAGCTTTCTTT. Residues: CASSFAREAREAFF.

The CDR3 loop is CASSASGTSTSEQYF. The CDR3 nucleotides read TGTGCCAGCAGTGCTTCCGGGACTAGCACTTCCGAGCAGTACTTC. V is TRBV2 and J is TRBJ2-7, with TRBD2 matching over 9 bases. Per germline, CDR1 SNHLY and CDR2 FYNNEI. The CDR3 length is 15 residues. Unmatched junction bases numbered 10, after V lost 4 bases and J lost 6 bases. Full variable domain (remainder filled in from reference TRBV2 and TRBJ2-7): EPEVTQTPSHQVTQMGQEVILRCVPISNHLYFYWYRQILGQKVEFLVSFYNNEISEKSEIFDDQFSVERPDGSNFTLKIRSTKLEDSAMYFCASSASGTSTSEQYFGPGTRLTVT.

This clonotype was seen a handful of times. The rearrangement uses TRBV9 and TRBJ2-7; a possible D gene is TRBD2 (5 bases). This CDR3 contains 15 residues. V lost 0 bases and J 6 bases, leaving 16 bases between the germline ends. CDR1 and CDR2 from the germline V gene are SGDLS and YYNGEE. Written as DNA, the CDR3 is TGTGCCAGCAGCGTAGAGCCCGGGGAAACGGTCGAGCAGTACTTC. Translating gives CASSVEPGETVEQYF.

This chain links TRBV25-1 with TRBJ2-2; D possibly corresponds to TRBD1 (5 bases). CDR3 length: 14 amino acids. In germline, CDR1 is MGHDK, CDR2 SYGVNS. V lost 6 bases, J lost 7 bases, and 15 bases lay in between. CDR3 bases: TGTGCCAGCAGATCCTGGGGCGCAAACGGGGAGCTGTTTTTT. The encoded protein is CASRSWGANGELFF.